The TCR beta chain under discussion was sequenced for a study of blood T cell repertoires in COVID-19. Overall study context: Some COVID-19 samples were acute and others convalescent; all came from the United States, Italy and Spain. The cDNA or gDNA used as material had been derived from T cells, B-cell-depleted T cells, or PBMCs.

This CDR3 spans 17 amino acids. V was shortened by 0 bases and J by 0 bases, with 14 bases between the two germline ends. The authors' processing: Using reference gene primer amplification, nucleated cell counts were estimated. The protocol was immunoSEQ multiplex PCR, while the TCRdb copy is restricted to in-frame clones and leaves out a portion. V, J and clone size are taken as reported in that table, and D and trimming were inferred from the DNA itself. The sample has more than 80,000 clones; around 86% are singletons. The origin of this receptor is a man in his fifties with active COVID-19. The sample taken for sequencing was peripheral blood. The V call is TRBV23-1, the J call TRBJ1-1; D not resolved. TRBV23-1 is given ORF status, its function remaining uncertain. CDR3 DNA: TGCGCCAGCAGTCAATCGGAGGCCCGCCAGATGAACACTGAAGCTTTCTTT. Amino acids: CASSQSEARQMNTEAFF.